This T cell receptor beta chain was found in a study of blood T cells in healthy people across ages. The use of a sample-barcoded 5' primer and a J-beta primer mix characterized a second PCR of roughly 6 to 11 cycles. TCRdb reprocessed the 5' RACE reads via MiXCR and lists one record per CDR3 protein. The sample holds approximately 490,000 distinct CDR3 sequences, under 30% seen once. The donors, all healthy, were Caucasians living in Russia, aged about 6 to 95. PBMCs were isolated at a quantity of at least 6 million per sample. A word on this clonotype: Sequence at one end of the junction differs from germline and may be a read error.

Per germline, CDR1 LNHDA and CDR2 SQIVND (reference sequence). This CDR3 is 16 amino acids long. These data were likewise used in another study, on T cells of mothers and their children. That paper states: The sample comes from some 10 healthy Caucasian donors: mothers and children.

The chain carries TRBV19 and TRBJ2-5; 10 nucleotides match TRBD2. Sequencing was performed on blood. This clonotype was obtained from a boy aged 5-17 years in good health. CDR3 loop: CASSIVLAGVGESQYF. Here the CDR3 DNA reads TGTGCCAGTAGTATAGTCCTAGCGGGAGTTGGAGAGTCCCAGTACTTC.